Presented here are 31 T cell receptor beta chains from one specimen sequenced in a study of blood T cell repertoires in COVID-19. Only in-frame clones appear in the TCRdb table, and some are missing; sequencing was by immunoSEQ multiplex PCR. The table lists about 44,000 clones, about 80% of them singletons. The specimen was peripheral blood. The receptors stem from a human donor in a cohort sampled during active COVID-19.

V is TRBV2 and J is TRBJ1-5; 9 bases match TRBD1. Germline V CDR1 and CDR2: SNHLY, FYNNEI. With 6 bases clipped from V and 5 bases from J, the junction kept 11 bases outside the gene matches. CDR3 size: 16 residues. The CDR3 DNA reads TGTGCCAGCAGCCATAAAGACAGGGGGGACTATCAGCCCCAGCATTTT. Translation: CASSHKDRGDYQPQHF.

The J gene is TRBJ1-2, the V gene TRBV4-3, with a possible D match to TRBD1 (6 bases). From germline, CDR1 is LGHNA and CDR2 YSLEER. The CDR3 totals 15 residues. V was clipped by 1 base and J by 4 bases, with 13 bases between them. The chain's CDR3 is CASSQARTALYGYTF. In DNA form, the CDR3 reads TGCGCCAGCAGCCAAGCCAGGACAGCACTCTATGGCTACACCTTC.

V usage is TRBV2 and J usage is TRBJ2-5, with 7 bases identical to TRBD2. V lost 7 bases, J lost 5 bases, and 7 bases stayed unmatched. There are 13 residues in the CDR3. Germline V gives CDR1 SNHLY, CDR2 FYNNEI. As DNA, the CDR3 is TGTGCCAGCAAAGGGAGGGGCGAGGAGACCCAGTACTTC. Amino acids: CASKGRGEETQYF.

The count of this clone is one. The V and J genes are TRBV5-4 and TRBJ1-4, with TRBD1 matching 9 bases. CDR3 length: 14 amino acids. Trimming took 4 bases from V and 6 from J; bases not matched to a gene: 4. The germline gives CDR1 SGHNT, CDR2 YYREEE (reference sequence). This chain's CDR3 is CASSVRDRDEKLFF. CDR3 nucleotide sequence: TGTGCCAGCAGCGTCCGGGACAGGGATGAAAAACTGTTTTTT.

V gene TRBV15 combines with J gene TRBJ2-7; TRBD2 agrees at 12 bases. Germline loops: CDR1 LNHNV, CDR2 YYDKDF (reference sequence). The junction had 4 bases not matched to a gene; V was cut back by 0 bases and J by 7 bases. The CDR3 consists of 15 residues. The CDR3 sequence: CATSRDQGLAGEQYF. Written as DNA, the CDR3 is TGTGCCACCAGCAGAGATCAGGGACTAGCGGGTGAGCAGTACTTC.

The rearrangement uses TRBV6-2 or TRBV6-3 and TRBJ2-7, with TRBD2 identical over 8 bases. The CDR3 is made up of 14 amino acids. Germline CDR1 and CDR2: MNHEY and SVGEGT. V shed 2 bases, J shed 4 bases, and the junction held 4 bases outside the gene matches. CDR3 residues: CASSYLRGGYEQYF. CDR3 nucleotide sequence: TGTGCCAGCAGTTACCTACGGGGGGGATACGAGCAGTACTTC.

CDR3 nucleotide sequence: TGTGCCAGCAGTTACGGGGGACTAGCGGGGGGCCAAGAGACCCAGTACTTC. Encoded protein: CASSYGGLAGGQETQYF. The chain carries TRBV6-2 or TRBV6-3 and TRBJ2-5; 15 bases agree with TRBD2. The CDR3 is 17 amino acids. Germline values: CDR1 MNHEY, CDR2 SVGEGT. V shed 2 bases, J shed 1 base, and the junction held 2 bases outside the gene matches.

The rearrangement uses TRBV7-9 and TRBJ2-1, with TRBD1 as a possible D gene (5 bases). Germline V lookup: CDR1 SEHNR, CDR2 FQNEAQ (reference sequence). The CDR3 loop spans 13 amino acids. Trimming took off 5 bases at V and 9 bases at J, with 14 bases between the two ends. For the CDR3, the DNA is TGTGCCAGCAGCATCCGAGTAGACAGTGAGCAGTTCTTC. Protein sequence: CASSIRVDSEQFF.

The CDR3 bases are TGTGCCAGCAGCCACTCCGGACAGGGGGCCTTATATGGCTACACCTTC. It yields the protein CASSHSGQGALYGYTF. J is TRBJ1-2 and V is TRBV28; 11 nucleotides agree with TRBD1. This CDR3 has 16 amino acids. Trimming at V came to 6 bases and at J to 5 bases, leaving 11 bases not matched to a gene. Germline CDR1 and CDR2: MDHEN and SYDVKM.

The J gene is TRBJ1-6, the V gene TRBV6-6; TRBD1 agrees at 8 bases. Germline values: CDR1 MNHNY, CDR2 SVGAGI (reference sequence). The CDR3 contains 13 residues. V shed 10 bases and J 4 bases; nucleotides not matched to a gene: 3. CDR3 DNA: TGTGCCATGCGACAGGGGTATAATTCACCCCTCCACTTT. It encodes CAMRQGYNSPLHF.

There are a few counts of this clone. The chain employs TRBV6-2 or TRBV6-3 and TRBJ2-7; no clear D gene. Per germline, CDR1 MNHEY and CDR2 SVGEGT. V dropped 0 bases and J dropped 1 base, with 7 bases sitting between them. The CDR3 spans 14 residues. The CDR3: CASSYSMTSYEQYV. CDR3 nucleotide sequence: TGTGCCAGCAGTTACTCGATGACATCCTACGAGCAGTACGTC.

This clone was detected a few times. The rearrangement joins TRBV24-1 to TRBJ1-4, with TRBD1 matching over 7 bases. The ends lost 2 bases at V and 8 bases at J; junction bases unmatched: 10. Germline-derived CDR1 and CDR2 are KGHDR and SFDVKD. The CDR3 runs 16 residues. CDR3 sequence: CATSDCRGTDPEKLFF. The CDR3 DNA is TGTGCCACCAGTGATTGCCGTGGGACAGACCCCGAAAAACTGTTTTTT.

The rearrangement links TRBV29-1 to TRBJ2-2, with 10 bases that match TRBD1. CDR3 length equals 14 residues. Trimming took 4 bases from V and 5 from J; bases not matched to a gene: 4. Germline CDR1 is SQVTM and CDR2 is ANQGSEA. CDR3 in DNA: TGCAGCGTTGCCGGACAGGGGGGAACCGGGGAGCTGTTTTTT. Its protein is CSVAGQGGTGELFF.

This chain links TRBV7-9 with TRBJ2-7; possible D gene TRBD1, 5 bases. Germline V CDR1 and CDR2: SEHNR, FQNEAQ (reference sequence). This CDR3 spans 15 amino acids. V was clipped by 5 bases and J by 3 bases, with 17 bases between them. The CDR3 DNA is TGTGCCAGCAGCCTACAGGTTTCTATCGGCTACGAGCAGTACTTC. This encodes CASSLQVSIGYEQYF.

The V and J genes are TRBV5-6 and TRBJ1-6; TRBD1 might be the D (6 bases). CDR3 size: 14 residues. V was clipped by 2 bases and J by 9 bases, with 12 bases between them. Germline V gives CDR1 SGHDT, CDR2 YYEEEE. The CDR3 nucleotides are TGTGCCAGCAGCTTAAGGGACAAGTCTTCACCCCTCCACTTT. This sequence encodes CASSLRDKSSPLHF.

The rearrangement links TRBV19 to TRBJ2-2, with TRBD2 identical over 10 bases. The CDR3 totals 18 residues. Germline CDR1 and CDR2: LNHDA and SQIVND (reference sequence). V shed 5 bases, J shed 1 base, and the junction held 10 bases outside the gene matches. The CDR3 spells CASSYNPKRGGNTGELFF. In DNA form, the CDR3 reads TGTGCCAGTAGTTATAACCCCAAGCGGGGGGGGAACACCGGGGAGCTGTTTTTT.

The V gene is TRBV27, the J gene TRBJ2-6, with a possible D match to TRBD1 (5 bases). Trimming shortened V by 4 bases and J by 0 bases, and 19 bases separated the two germline ends. This CDR3 spans 19 amino acids. From germline, CDR1 is MNHEY and CDR2 SMNVEV (reference sequence). This CDR3 is CASSSRVLRPDSGANVLTF. The CDR3 DNA reads as TGTGCCAGCAGTTCCAGGGTGCTCCGGCCTGACTCTGGGGCCAACGTCCTGACTTTC.

The chain is built from TRBV19 and TRBJ2-5; TRBD2 might be the D (6 bases). Germline values: CDR1 LNHDA, CDR2 SQIVND (reference sequence). V dropped 5 bases and J dropped 2 bases, with 9 bases sitting between them. The CDR3 contains 13 residues. The CDR3 loop reads CASSLGLQETQYF. In DNA form, the CDR3 reads TGTGCCAGTAGTCTTGGACTACAAGAGACCCAGTACTTC.

The chain recombines TRBV7-2 with TRBJ2-3; maybe TRBD1 (6 bases). V lost 0 bases and J lost 2, with 15 bases in between. CDR3 size: 17 residues. The germline gives CDR1 SGHTA, CDR2 FQGNSA. CDR3 amino acids: CASSLATGTPYTDTQYF. DNA of the CDR3: TGTGCCAGCAGCTTAGCTACAGGGACACCGTACACAGATACGCAGTATTTT.

This chain links TRBV6-2 or TRBV6-3 with TRBJ1-5, with a possible D match to TRBD1 (6 bases). Germline V gene sequence: CDR1 MNHEY, CDR2 SVGEGT. The CDR3 loop spans 16 amino acids. V was shortened by 2 bases and J by 1 base, with 12 bases between the two germline ends. The CDR3 DNA follows: TGTGCCAGCAGTTACCAGGGGCTCGGGAGCAATCAGCCCCAGCATTTT. Protein: CASSYQGLGSNQPQHF.

Written as DNA, the CDR3 is TGCGCCAGCAGCGTCGGGACAGCGAACACCGGGGAGCTGTTTTTT. Amino acid sequence: CASSVGTANTGELFF. The chain has TRBV5-1 and TRBJ2-2; 7 bases fit TRBD1. This CDR3 is 15 amino acids long. V was pared by 4 bases and J by 0 bases, with 3 bases of the junction left unmatched. The V gene's germline CDR1 is SGHRS and CDR2 YFSETQ.

The V call is TRBV6-5, the J call TRBJ2-5; TRBD1 matches 7 bases. The CDR3 totals 14 residues. Per germline, CDR1 MNHEY and CDR2 SVGAGI. Trimming took 2 bases from V and 5 from J; bases not matched to a gene: 5. CDR3 DNA sequence: TGTGCCAGCAGTTACGAGACAGGGCGGGAGACCCAGTACTTC. Translation: CASSYETGRETQYF.

The rearrangement links TRBV18 to TRBJ1-2; the match to TRBD1 covers 7 bases. The CDR3 covers 15 residues. Germline V lookup: CDR1 KGHSH, CDR2 LQKENI. V lost 1 base to trimming and J lost 5 bases; unmatched junction nucleotides: 7. This chain's CDR3 is CASSPQSGGIYGYTF. CDR3 nucleotides: TGTGCCAGCTCACCACAGTCAGGGGGTATTTATGGCTACACCTTC.

The chain joins TRBV5-1 to TRBJ2-5, with unresolved D. This CDR3 has 14 amino acids. Deletions cut 0 bases from V and 3 bases from J, with 9 bases between. Germline CDR1 is SGHRS and CDR2 is YFSETQ. In DNA form, the CDR3 reads TGCGCCAGCAGCTTGGAGTCCGCTAAAGAGACCCAGTACTTC. This gives the protein CASSLESAKETQYF.

The chain recombines TRBV6-2 or TRBV6-3 with TRBJ1-3, with a tentative D call TRBD1 (6 bases). CDR1 and CDR2 from the germline V gene are MNHEY and SVGEGT. Trimming left V 5 bases short and J 0 bases short, with 11 bases between. The CDR3 runs to 15 residues. Written as DNA, the CDR3 is TGTGCCAGCAGTGACGCAGGGGACTCTGGAAACACCATATATTTT. Residues: CASSDAGDSGNTIYF.

CDR3 nucleotides: TGTGCCAGCAGCCCTAGCTCTGGAAACACCATATATTTT. It yields the protein CASSPSSGNTIYF. This sequence joins TRBV7-6 and TRBJ1-3; D gene uncertain. CDR1 SGHVS and CDR2 FNYEAQ come from the germline V gene. The CDR3 totals 13 residues. Trimming pared 5 bases from V and 0 bases from J, leaving 5 bases between.

The chain uses TRBV9 and TRBJ2-3, with a possible D match to TRBD2 (5 bases). CDR1 and CDR2 from the germline V gene are SGDLS and YYNGEE. The V end was cut by 5 bases, the J end by 2 bases, with 12 bases between. The CDR3 has 14 residues. The CDR3 sequence is CASSPSGNTDTQYF. In DNA, the CDR3 is TGTGCCAGCAGTCCCAGCGGAAACACAGATACGCAGTATTTT.

This chain links TRBV7-3 with TRBJ2-2, with a tentative D call TRBD1 (6 bases). The CDR3 is 16 residues long. V was cut by 2 bases and J by 3 bases, with 13 bases left in between. Germline assignment: CDR1 SGHTA and CDR2 FQGTGA. The CDR3 nucleotides are TGTGCCAGCAGCTTATCAGCCAGGGGAGACACCGGGGAGCTGTTTTTT. Amino acids: CASSLSARGDTGELFF.

This clone was seen once. J is TRBJ1-6 and V is TRBV6-5, with D unresolved. This CDR3 is 14 amino acids long. Trimming took 5 bases from V and 8 from J, leaving 13 bases between them. Germline loops: CDR1 MNHEY, CDR2 SVGAGI. CDR3 coding DNA: TGTGCCAGCAGTCCCCGGGAGGGAGATTCACCCCTCCACTTT. Translation gives CASSPREGDSPLHF.

This chain uses TRBV7-2 with TRBJ2-4; D is ambiguous. V gave up 1 base and J gave up 0 bases, with 10 bases separating them. CDR1 and CDR2 (germline): SGHTA, FQGNSA. The CDR3 is made up of 16 amino acids. CDR3 sequence: CASSLVPVLAKNIQYF. The CDR3 coding sequence is TGTGCCAGCAGCTTAGTTCCGGTTTTAGCCAAAAACATTCAGTACTTC.

This clone was seen a handful of times. A much more abundant neighbour one base away suggests this may be a read error. The chain employs TRBV29-1 and TRBJ2-7; TRBD2 aligns across 7 bases. The V and J ends lost 3 bases and 4 bases, in that order; junction bases with no gene match: 15. This CDR3 has 16 amino acids. In germline, CDR1 is SQVTM, CDR2 ANQGSEA. The CDR3 region is CSVDGGFGQGGYEQYF. The CDR3 bases are TGCAGCGTTGATGGGGGGTTTGGGCAGGGAGGGTACGAGCAGTACTTC.